These 16 T cell receptor beta chains share one sample of origin, sequenced in a study of T cells in women clearing cervical HPV infection. This table comes from immunoSEQ multiplex PCR, and its TCRdb copy is limited to in-frame clones, with some not included. This sample contains 25,000 to 35,000 clones. The sample comprised blood buffy coat. Receptor source: a woman between 18 and 70 years old with a cervical HPV16 infection that either progressed to CIN3+ or cleared (not recorded which).

About this clone: The read finishes 3 residues shy of the CDR3 end, and the germline J gene is used to complete it. The genes are TRBV5-1 and TRBJ2-5; TRBD2 aligns across 8 bases. V lost 0 bases and J lost 4; bases outside the gene matches: 8. CDR3 length: 16 residues. Germline V gene sequence: CDR1 SGHRS, CDR2 YFSETQ. The DNA read from the CDR3 is TGCGCCAGCAGCTTGGCGACGCGGGGGGTAGCAGAGACC. It encodes CASSLATRGVAET. The whole CDR3 reads CASSLATRGVAETQYF.

According to its frequency, this clone is medium-sized. The observed sequence ends 3 residues before the CDR3 terminus, with the missing tail filled in from the germline J gene. V usage is TRBV7-9 and J usage is TRBJ2-1; D is possibly TRBD1 or TRBD2 (5 bases each). The V and J ends lost 4 bases and 9 bases respectively, with 19 bases between them. CDR1 is SEHNR, CDR2 FQNEAQ, per germline (reference sequence). This CDR3 contains 15 residues. CDR3 sequence reads: CASSSLGPEGFEQFF. The sequenced CDR3 bases are TGTGCCAGCAGCTCTCTAGGGCCAGAGGGGTTTGAG.

About this clone: Read sequence stops 3 residues before the CDR3 end, and the germline J gene provides the missing end. The V call is TRBV20-1, the J call TRBJ1-5; a possible D gene is TRBD1 (6 bases). The V end lost 4 bases, the J end lost 5 bases, and 15 bases lay between the germline ends. The CDR3 has 14 residues. Germline V gene sequence: CDR1 DFQATT, CDR2 SNEGSKA (reference sequence). The CDR3 bases that were read are TGCAGTGCTAAGACGACACGGACAGATCAGCCC. Translated: CSAKTTRTDQP. From start to end, the CDR3 is CSAKTTRTDQPQHF.

On this clone itself: The read finishes 3 residues shy of the CDR3 end, and the germline J gene is used to complete it. The rearrangement joins TRBV18 to TRBJ1-2, with 8 positions matching TRBD1. Germline V gene sequence: CDR1 KGHSH, CDR2 LQKENI. The CDR3 sequence is 14 residues long. The CDR3 region is CASSPPGQARSYTF. The sequenced part of the CDR3 DNA is TGTGCCAGCTCACCACCGGGACAGGCTCGGAGC.

As to this clone: With the read ending 3 residues before the CDR3 end, the germline J gene is used to fill in that end. The chain couples TRBV5-1 to TRBJ1-2; the match to TRBD1 covers 9 bases. Trimming at V came to 7 bases and at J to 5 bases, leaving 9 bases not matched to a gene. The germline CDR1 and CDR2 sequences are SGHRS and YFSETQ. This CDR3 comprises 14 residues. The DNA read from the CDR3 is TGCGCCAGCGGCGCGGGACAGGGCGATTATGGC. Its translation: CASGAGQGDYG. The CDR3 in its entirety is CASGAGQGDYGYTF.

As for this clone: The CDR3 is cut off 3 residues early in the read; its end comes from the germline J gene. This chain links TRBV7-6 with TRBJ1-6; a possible D gene is TRBD1 (5 bases). CDR3 length: 13 amino acids. Between the trimmed V and J ends, which lost 5 bases and 7 bases, there was a span of 9 bases. Germline CDR1 is SGHVS and CDR2 is FNYEAQ. CDR3 residues: CASSPGGNSPLHF. CDR3 DNA (partial): TGTGCCAGCAGCCCCGGGGGGAATTCACCC.

Turning to this clone: Sequencing ends 3 residues short of the CDR3 end; the germline J gene provides the rest. The V gene is TRBV19, the J gene TRBJ1-2; D perhaps matches TRBD1 (5 bases). Looked up from germline, CDR1 is LNHDA and CDR2 is SQIVND (reference sequence). The V end lost 2 bases, the J end lost 0 bases, and 10 bases lay between the germline ends. This CDR3 region has 15 residues. Here the CDR3 reads CASSITTATNYGYTF. The CDR3 DNA, read in part, is TGTGCCAGTAGTATAACGACAGCAACTAACTATGGC.

Regarding this clone: The read terminates 3 residues ahead of where the CDR3 ends, so the germline J gene completes it. The chain couples TRBV20-1 to TRBJ2-1, with 9 positions matching TRBD1. V lost 6 bases to trimming and J lost 7 bases; unmatched junction nucleotides: 7. CDR3 size: 13 residues. Germline V gene sequence: CDR1 DFQATT, CDR2 SNEGSKA (reference sequence). The CDR3 protein is CSALPGQGNEQFF. CDR3 DNA, as far as it was read: TGCAGTGCACTTCCGGGACAGGGAAATGAG.

About this clone itself: With the read ending 3 residues before the CDR3 end, the germline J gene is used to fill in that end. This sequence joins TRBV13 and TRBJ2-3; TRBD2 matches at 10 bases. Unmatched junction bases numbered 6, after V lost 6 bases and J lost 3 bases. The CDR3 totals 15 residues. Germline V lookup: CDR1 PRHDT, CDR2 FYEKMQ (reference sequence). The DNA read from the CDR3 is TGTGCCAGCAGTTACGGACTAGCGGCGACAGATACG. It specifies CASSYGLAATDT. From start to end, the CDR3 is CASSYGLAATDTQYF.

In the case of this clone: The read is 3 residues too short to cover the CDR3 end, so that end is filled in from the germline J gene. The chain uses TRBV14 and TRBJ2-3; 9 nucleotides agree with TRBD2. CDR1 SGHDN and CDR2 FVKESK come from the germline V gene. V trimming: 1 base; J trimming: 1 base; junction bases outside the gene matches: 3. This CDR3 has 16 residues. This chain's CDR3 is CASSQVSGSGTDTQYF. Partial CDR3 DNA: TGTGCCAGCAGCCAAGTTAGCGGGAGCGGCACAGATACG.

This chain's CDR3 is CASSLGFRGTEAFF. Incomplete CDR3 DNA: TGTGCCAGCAGCTTGGGGTTTCGCGGGACTGAA. The chain is built from TRBV5-6 and TRBJ1-1; no clear D. The CDR3 end lies 3 residues beyond the end of the read and is filled in from the germline J gene. Trimming took 0 bases from V and 5 from J, leaving 11 bases between them. This CDR3 region has 14 residues. The V gene's germline CDR1 is SGHDT and CDR2 YYEEEE.

As to this clone: The read finishes 3 residues shy of the CDR3 end, and the germline J gene is used to complete it. The chain links TRBV2 to TRBJ1-6; D may be TRBD1 (6 bases). The CDR3 covers 13 residues. The germline V gene encodes CDR1 SNHLY and CDR2 FYNNEI. V was cut by 8 bases and J by 4 bases, with 9 bases left in between. The CDR3 protein is CASSGQYNSPLHF. The DNA read from the CDR3 is TGTGCCAGCTCGGGACAATATAATTCACCC.

Of note for this clone: The read halts 3 residues ahead of the CDR3 end, with the missing end drawn from the germline J gene. This sequence joins TRBV19 and TRBJ1-6; 10 nucleotides align to TRBD1. The CDR3 totals 16 residues. Per germline, CDR1 LNHDA and CDR2 SQIVND (reference sequence). Losses at the gene ends were 7 bases for V and 6 bases for J; bases not matched to a gene: 9. The CDR3 sequence: CASTERGQGFNSPLHF. CDR3 DNA (partial): TGTGCCAGTACTGAGCGGGGACAGGGGTTTAATTCACCC.

Partial CDR3 DNA: TGTGCCAGTAGTCATATAGGGACTAATGAAAAA. This sequence encodes CASSHIGTNEK. The whole CDR3 sequence reads CASSHIGTNEKLFF. The chain is built from TRBV19 and TRBJ1-4; no clear D gene. The read ends 3 residues shy of where the CDR3 ends; the end is completed using the germline J gene. Deletions cut 5 bases from V and 2 bases from J, with 9 bases between. The CDR3 runs to 14 residues. CDR1 and CDR2 from the germline V gene are LNHDA and SQIVND (reference sequence).

A word on this clone: The read terminates 3 residues before the CDR3 end, so the remaining end is supplied by the germline J gene. The genes are TRBV12-3 or TRBV12-4 and TRBJ1-6; TRBD1 matches 10 bases. V was clipped by 3 bases and J by 7 bases; unmatched bases: 3. The CDR3 spans 15 residues. This chain's CDR3 is CASSFSGQGNSPLHF. The sequenced CDR3 bases are TGTGCCAGCAGTTTCTCGGGACAGGGGAATTCACCC.

Comments on this clone: The CDR3 end lies 3 residues beyond the end of the read and is filled in from the germline J gene. J is TRBJ2-3 and V is TRBV7-2, with D perhaps matching TRBD1 (6 bases). In germline, CDR1 is SGHTA, CDR2 FQGNSA. This CDR3 region has 14 residues. The CDR3 spells CASSDRQEPGTQYF. Partial CDR3 DNA: TGTGCCAGCAGCGATCGACAGGAACCGGGGACG.